The clone carrying this TCR beta chain is deemed medium-sized (0.01 to 0.1%). Antigen unknown. Other DNA variants within this sample encode the same CDR3. Trimming removed 6 bases from V and 2 bases from J, with 10 bases in between. Per the germline V gene, CDR1 is KGHSH and CDR2 is LQKENI. CDR3 size: 13 residues. The data derive from a study of immune evolution from preneoplasia to lung adenocarcinoma. The study's findings and limits: Top clone frequencies peaked in normal lung, apparently declining through invasive adenocarcinoma. Later-stage lesions appeared to have more T cells, more diversity, less clonality. Highest clonality occurred in KRAS-mutant, not EGFR-mutant or double wild-type, nodules.

Two lung cancer pathologists independently confirmed each histologic diagnosis. Assay: immunoSEQ multiplex PCR; the TCRdb copy retains only in-frame clones and omits some. The table has about 26,000 clones, 74% seen once. This chain links TRBV18 with TRBJ1-2; D may be TRBD1 (5 bases). Sequenced input: FFPE invasive lung adenocarcinoma tissue. The sequence derives from a person in their sixties or seventies with invasive lung adenocarcinoma. Some clones in this sample may be carry-over from other donors' samples. The CDR3 region is CASSPGDNYGYTF. The CDR3 DNA follows: TGTGCCAGCTCTCCCGGGGACAACTATGGCTACACCTTC.